A selection of T cell receptor beta chains follows, all from one sample in a study of Graves' ophthalmopathy and Graves' hyperthyroidism. TCRdb re-called the multiplex PCR reads with MiXCR, one entry per CDR3 protein. The data hold 300,000 to 450,000 distinct CDR3 sequences, with about 18% observed a single time. Sequencing input: peripheral blood. The receptors stem from an adult woman with stable Graves' hyperthyroidism. Both conserved end residues are part of each CDR3. Fields, in order: CDR3 protein, CDR3 DNA, V gene, D gene, clone size, J gene. The D gene is left open where the match is weak. Expanded clones get a size class; other rows say once, few or many, or leave the size out.

cdr3_aa: CASSSAVTVRGRTGELFF; cdr3_nt: TGTGCCAGTAGCAGCGCCGTGACGGTCAGGGGGCGTACCGGGGAGCTGTTTTTT; v_call: TRBV19; d_call: TRBD1; clone_size: many; j_call: TRBJ2-2
cdr3_aa: CSADRAVEQYF; cdr3_nt: TGCAGTGCTGACCGAGCCGTCGAGCAGTACTTC; v_call: TRBV20-1; d_call: NA; clone_size: NA; j_call: TRBJ2-7
cdr3_aa: CASSFRGPQETQYF; cdr3_nt: TGTGCCAGCAGCTTCCGGGGGCCGCAAGAGACCCAGTACTTC; v_call: TRBV11-2; d_call: NA; clone_size: many; j_call: TRBJ2-5
cdr3_aa: CASSFDRAGSPLAYEQYF; cdr3_nt: TGTGCCAGCAGCTTCGACAGGGCCGGATCTCCTCTGGCCTACGAGCAGTACTTC; v_call: TRBV7-6; d_call: TRBD1; clone_size: many; j_call: TRBJ2-7
cdr3_aa: CASRPLTGLRQPQHF; cdr3_nt: TGTGCCAGCAGACCGCTGACAGGGCTTCGGCAGCCCCAGCATTTT; v_call: TRBV27; d_call: TRBD1; clone_size: many; j_call: TRBJ1-5
cdr3_aa: CSAHRDAPSYEQYF; cdr3_nt: TGCAGTGCGCACAGGGACGCTCCCTCCTACGAGCAGTACTTC; v_call: TRBV20-1; d_call: NA; clone_size: many; j_call: TRBJ2-7
cdr3_aa: CASSSGGLYEQYF; cdr3_nt: TGTGCCAGCAGTTCCGGGGGGCTCTACGAGCAGTACTTC; v_call: TRBV6-5; d_call: NA; clone_size: many; j_call: TRBJ2-7
cdr3_aa: CASSLLQGAEQYF; cdr3_nt: TGTGCCAGCAGCCTACTCCAGGGAGCCGAGCAGTACTTC; v_call: TRBV11-1; d_call: NA; clone_size: many; j_call: TRBJ2-7
cdr3_aa: CASRDPGGTGELFF; cdr3_nt: TGTGCCAGCCGGGACCCAGGGGGCACCGGGGAGCTGTTTTTT; v_call: TRBV6-2/TRBV6-3; d_call: TRBD1; clone_size: many; j_call: TRBJ2-2
cdr3_aa: CSVVPRLNTEAFF; cdr3_nt: TGCAGCGTTGTCCCCAGGTTGAACACTGAAGCTTTCTTT; v_call: TRBV29-1; d_call: NA; clone_size: many; j_call: TRBJ1-1
cdr3_aa: CASSPAGAGGGETQYF; cdr3_nt: TGTGCCAGCAGTCCCGCCGGCGCGGGAGGGGGGGAGACCCAGTACTTC; v_call: TRBV28; d_call: TRBD2; clone_size: many; j_call: TRBJ2-5
cdr3_aa: CSVASGSGTGELFF; cdr3_nt: TGCAGCGTTGCTTCGGGGTCGGGCACCGGGGAGCTGTTTTTT; v_call: TRBV29-1; d_call: NA; clone_size: many; j_call: TRBJ2-2
cdr3_aa: CSAREVQGENTEAFF; cdr3_nt: TGCAGTGCTAGAGAAGTTCAGGGGGAGAACACTGAAGCTTTCTTT; v_call: TRBV20-1; d_call: TRBD1; clone_size: NA; j_call: TRBJ1-1
cdr3_aa: CASSVTFGGELFF; cdr3_nt: TGTGCCAGCAGCGTAACCTTCGGCGGGGAGCTGTTTTTT; v_call: TRBV9; d_call: NA; clone_size: many; j_call: TRBJ2-2
cdr3_aa: CASGREDGYTF; cdr3_nt: TGTGCCAGCGGGAGGGAAGACGGCTACACCTTC; v_call: TRBV28; d_call: NA; clone_size: many; j_call: TRBJ1-2